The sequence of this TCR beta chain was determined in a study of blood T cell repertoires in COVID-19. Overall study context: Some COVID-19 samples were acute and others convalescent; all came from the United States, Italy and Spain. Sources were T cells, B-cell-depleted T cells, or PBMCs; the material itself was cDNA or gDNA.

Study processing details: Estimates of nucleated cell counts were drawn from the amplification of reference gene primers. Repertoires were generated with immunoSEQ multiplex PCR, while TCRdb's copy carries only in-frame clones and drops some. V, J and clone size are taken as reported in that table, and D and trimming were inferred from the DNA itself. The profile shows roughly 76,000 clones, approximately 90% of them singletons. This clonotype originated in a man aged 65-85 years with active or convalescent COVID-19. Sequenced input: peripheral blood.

The CDR3 DNA reads TGTGCCAGCAGTTACGGCGGGAGCGGGAGCTCCGAGCAGTACTTC. It codes for CASSYGGSGSSEQYF. This chain links TRBV6-5 with TRBJ2-7; TRBD2 aligns across 8 bases. CDR1 and CDR2 (germline): MNHEY, SVGAGI. The CDR3 contains 15 residues. The ends lost 2 bases at V and 6 bases at J; junction bases unmatched: 9.